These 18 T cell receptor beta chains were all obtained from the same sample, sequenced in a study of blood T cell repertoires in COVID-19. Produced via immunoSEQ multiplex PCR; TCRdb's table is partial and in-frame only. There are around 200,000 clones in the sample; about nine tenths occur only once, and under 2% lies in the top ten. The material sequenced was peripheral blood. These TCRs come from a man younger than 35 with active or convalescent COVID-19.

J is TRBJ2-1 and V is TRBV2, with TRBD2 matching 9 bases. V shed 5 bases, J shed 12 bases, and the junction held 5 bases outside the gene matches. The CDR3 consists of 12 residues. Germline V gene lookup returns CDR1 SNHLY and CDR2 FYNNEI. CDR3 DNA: TGTGCCAGCAGTCCGACTAGCGGAACGCAGTTCTTC. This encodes CASSPTSGTQFF.

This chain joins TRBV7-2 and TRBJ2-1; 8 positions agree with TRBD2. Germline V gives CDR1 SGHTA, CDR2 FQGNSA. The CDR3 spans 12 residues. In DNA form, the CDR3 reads TGTTCGGCGGGAGGCTCCTACAATGAGCAGTTCTTC. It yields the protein CSAGGSYNEQFF.

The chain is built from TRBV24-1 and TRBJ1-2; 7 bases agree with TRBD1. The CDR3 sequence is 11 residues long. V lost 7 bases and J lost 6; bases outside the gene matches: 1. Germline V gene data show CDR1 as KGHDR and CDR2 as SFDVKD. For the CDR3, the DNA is TGTGCCACCAGCCAGGGGGATGGCTACACCTTC. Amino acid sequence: CATSQGDGYTF.

CDR3: CASSVDGGHVGVRADTQYF. CDR3 DNA: TGTGCCAGCAGCGTAGATGGAGGGCACGTAGGGGTTAGGGCAGATACGCAGTATTTT. This sequence joins TRBV9 and TRBJ2-3, with D perhaps matching TRBD2 (6 bases). The V end was cut by 0 bases, the J end by 4 bases, with 24 bases between. This CDR3 is 19 amino acids long. CDR1 and CDR2 (germline): SGDLS, YYNGEE.

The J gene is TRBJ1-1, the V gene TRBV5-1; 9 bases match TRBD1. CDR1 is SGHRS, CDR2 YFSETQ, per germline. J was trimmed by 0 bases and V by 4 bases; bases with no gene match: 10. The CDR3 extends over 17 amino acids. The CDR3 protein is CASSVDGTGSMNTEAFF. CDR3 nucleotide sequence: TGCGCCAGCAGCGTGGACGGGACAGGGAGTATGAACACTGAAGCTTTCTTT.

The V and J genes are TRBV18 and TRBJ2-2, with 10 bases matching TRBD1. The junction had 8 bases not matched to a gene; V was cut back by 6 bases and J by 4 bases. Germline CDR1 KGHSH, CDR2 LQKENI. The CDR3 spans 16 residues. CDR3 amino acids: CASSQRQGAGTGELFF. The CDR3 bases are TGTGCCAGCTCCCAGAGACAGGGGGCCGGCACCGGGGAGCTGTTTTTT.

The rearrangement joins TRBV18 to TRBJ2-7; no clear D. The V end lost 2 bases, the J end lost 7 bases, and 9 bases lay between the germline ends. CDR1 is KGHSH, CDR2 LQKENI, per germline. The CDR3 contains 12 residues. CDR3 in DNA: TGTGCCAGCTCACCAAATGGGCAAGAGCAGTACTTC. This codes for CASSPNGQEQYF.

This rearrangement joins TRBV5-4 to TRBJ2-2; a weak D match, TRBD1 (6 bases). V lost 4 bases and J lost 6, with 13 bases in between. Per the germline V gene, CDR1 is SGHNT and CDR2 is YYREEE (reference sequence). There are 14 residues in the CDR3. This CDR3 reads CASSLQGTSGELFF. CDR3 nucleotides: TGTGCCAGCAGCCTACAGGGTACGTCCGGGGAGCTGTTTTTT. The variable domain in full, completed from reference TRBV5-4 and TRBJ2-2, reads ETGVTQSPTHLIKTRGQQVTLRCSSQSGHNTVSWYQQALGQGPQFIFQYYREEENGRGNFPPRFSGLQFPNYSSELNVNALELDDSALYLCASSLQGTSGELFFGEGSRLTVL.

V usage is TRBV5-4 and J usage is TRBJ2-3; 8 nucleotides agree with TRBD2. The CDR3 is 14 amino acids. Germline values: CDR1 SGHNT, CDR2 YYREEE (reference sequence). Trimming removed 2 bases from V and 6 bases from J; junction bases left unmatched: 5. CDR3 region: CASSLISGGDTQYF. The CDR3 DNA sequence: TGTGCCAGCAGCTTAATTTCGGGGGGGGATACGCAGTATTTT.

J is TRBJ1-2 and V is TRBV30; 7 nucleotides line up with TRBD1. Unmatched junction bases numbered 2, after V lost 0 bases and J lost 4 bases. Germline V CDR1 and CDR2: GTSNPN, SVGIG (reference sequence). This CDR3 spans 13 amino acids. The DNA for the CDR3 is TGTGCCTGGAGTGTGGGACAGTCCTATGGCTACACCTTC. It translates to CAWSVGQSYGYTF.

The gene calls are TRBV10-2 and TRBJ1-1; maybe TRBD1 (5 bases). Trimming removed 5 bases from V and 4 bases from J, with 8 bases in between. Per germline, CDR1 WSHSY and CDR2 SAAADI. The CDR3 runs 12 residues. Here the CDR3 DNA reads TGCGCCAGCAGTCGCCAGGGCACTGAAGCTTTCTTT. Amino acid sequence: CASSRQGTEAFF.

The CDR3 DNA is TGTGCCATCAGTGAGTCTTCTGCGGGCAGGGGCCAAGAGACCCAGTACTTC. Amino acid sequence: CAISESSAGRGQETQYF. The V and J genes are TRBV10-3 and TRBJ2-5, with a weak D call TRBD1 (6 bases). CDR1 is ENHRY and CDR2 is SYGVKD in the germline V gene. This CDR3 spans 17 amino acids. V was clipped by 0 bases and J by 1 base, with 15 bases between them.

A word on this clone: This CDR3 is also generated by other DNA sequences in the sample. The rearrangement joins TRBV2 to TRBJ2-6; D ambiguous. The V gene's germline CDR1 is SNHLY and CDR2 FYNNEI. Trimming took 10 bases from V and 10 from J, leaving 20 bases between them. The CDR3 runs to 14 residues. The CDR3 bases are TGTGCCATAGACTTGGAATTGGTGGCTAACGTCCTGACTTTC. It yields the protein CAIDLELVANVLTF. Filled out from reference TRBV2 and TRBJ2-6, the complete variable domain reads EPEVTQTPSHQVTQMGQEVILRCVPISNHLYFYWYRQILGQKVEFLVSFYNNEISEKSEIFDDQFSVERPDGSNFTLKIRSTKLEDSAMYFCAIDLELVANVLTFGAGSRLTVL.

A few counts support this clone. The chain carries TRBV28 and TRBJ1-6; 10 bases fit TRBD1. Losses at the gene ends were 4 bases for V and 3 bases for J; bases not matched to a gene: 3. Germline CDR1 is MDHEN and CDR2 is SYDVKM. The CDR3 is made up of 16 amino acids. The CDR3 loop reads CASSSWTGGYNSPLHF. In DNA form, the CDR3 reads TGTGCCAGCAGTTCCTGGACAGGGGGCTATAATTCACCCCTCCACTTT.

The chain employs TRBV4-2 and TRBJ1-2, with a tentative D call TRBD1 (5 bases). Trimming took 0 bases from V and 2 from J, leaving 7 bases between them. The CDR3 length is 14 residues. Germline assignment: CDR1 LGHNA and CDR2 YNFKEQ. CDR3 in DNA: TGTGCCAGCAGCCAAGACCGACAGAACTATGGCTACACCTTC. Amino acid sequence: CASSQDRQNYGYTF.

CDR3 region: CASRRFGVYGYTF. In nucleotides, the CDR3 is TGTGCCAGCAGGAGGTTCGGAGTTTATGGCTACACCTTC. This rearrangement joins TRBV12-3 or TRBV12-4 to TRBJ1-2; D not certain. This CDR3 has 13 residues. V lost 6 bases, J lost 5 bases, and 13 bases lay in between.

The CDR3 nucleotides read TGTGCCAGCAGTTTACTTATCTCTGGACAGACCACAGATACGCAGTATTTT. Its translation: CASSLLISGQTTDTQYF. The rearrangement links TRBV28 to TRBJ2-3; tentative D call: TRBD1 (6 bases). CDR3 length: 17 amino acids. Germline V CDR1 and CDR2: MDHEN, SYDVKM. V was shortened by 2 bases and J by 2 bases, with 17 bases between the two germline ends.

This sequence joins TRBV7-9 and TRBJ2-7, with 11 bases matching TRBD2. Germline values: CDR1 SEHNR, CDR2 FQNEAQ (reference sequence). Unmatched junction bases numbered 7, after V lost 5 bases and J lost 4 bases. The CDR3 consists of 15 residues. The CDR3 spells CASSRTSGSWYEQYF. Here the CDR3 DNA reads TGTGCCAGCAGCCGAACTAGCGGGAGTTGGTACGAGCAGTACTTC.